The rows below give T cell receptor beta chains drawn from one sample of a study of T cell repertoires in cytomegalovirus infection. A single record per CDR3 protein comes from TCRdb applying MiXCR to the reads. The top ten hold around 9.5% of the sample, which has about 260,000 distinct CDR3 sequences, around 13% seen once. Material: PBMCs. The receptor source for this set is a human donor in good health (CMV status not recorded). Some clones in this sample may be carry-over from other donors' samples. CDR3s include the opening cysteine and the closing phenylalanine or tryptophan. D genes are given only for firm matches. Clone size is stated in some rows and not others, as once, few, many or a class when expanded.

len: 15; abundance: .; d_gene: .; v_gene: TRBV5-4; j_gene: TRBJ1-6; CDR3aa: CASSFYRSGNSPLHF; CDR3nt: TGTGCCAGCAGCTTTTACAGATCAGGGAATTCACCCCTCCACTTT
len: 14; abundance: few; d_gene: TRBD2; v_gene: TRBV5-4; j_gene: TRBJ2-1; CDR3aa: CASSWGGVGNEQFF; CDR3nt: TGTGCCAGCAGCTGGGGGGGAGTTGGCAATGAGCAGTTCTTC
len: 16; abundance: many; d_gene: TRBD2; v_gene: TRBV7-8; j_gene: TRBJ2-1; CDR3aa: CASSLAVRLAGGEQFF; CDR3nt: TGTGCCAGCAGCTTAGCTGTTCGACTAGCGGGAGGTGAGCAGTTCTTC
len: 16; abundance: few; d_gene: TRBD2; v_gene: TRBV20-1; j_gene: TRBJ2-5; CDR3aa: CSARDDGGARKETQYF; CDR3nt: TGCAGTGCTAGAGATGACGGGGGGGCGAGGAAGGAGACCCAGTACTTC
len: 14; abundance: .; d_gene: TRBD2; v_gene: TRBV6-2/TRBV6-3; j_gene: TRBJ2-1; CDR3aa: CASSNPGREGEQFF; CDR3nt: TGTGCCAGCAGTAACCCAGGGAGGGAGGGTGAGCAGTTCTTC
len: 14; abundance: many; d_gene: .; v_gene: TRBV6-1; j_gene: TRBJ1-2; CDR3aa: CASSPQGVNYGYTF; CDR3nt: TGTGCCAGCAGTCCCCAGGGAGTTAACTATGGCTACACCTTC
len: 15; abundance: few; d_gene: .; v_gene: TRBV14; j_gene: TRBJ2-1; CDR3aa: CASSQANLLDNEQFF; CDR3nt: TGTGCCAGCAGCCAAGCGAATCTACTAGATAATGAGCAGTTCTTC
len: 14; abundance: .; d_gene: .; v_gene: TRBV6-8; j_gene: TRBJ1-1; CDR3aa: CASSQGSGDTEAFF; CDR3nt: TGTGCCAGCAGCCAAGGTTCAGGGGACACTGAAGCTTTCTTT
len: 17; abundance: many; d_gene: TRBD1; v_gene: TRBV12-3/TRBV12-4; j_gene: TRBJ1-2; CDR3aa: CASRPPGQGPVNYGYTF; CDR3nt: TGTGCCAGCAGACCACCGGGACAGGGCCCCGTAAACTATGGCTACACCTTC
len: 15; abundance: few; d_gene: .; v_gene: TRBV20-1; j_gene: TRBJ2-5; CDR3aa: CSARGGSNVQETQYF; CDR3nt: TGCAGTGCTAGAGGAGGCAGCAACGTACAAGAGACCCAGTACTTC
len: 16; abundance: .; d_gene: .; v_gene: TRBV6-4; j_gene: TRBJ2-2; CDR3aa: CASSDSREGDTGELFF; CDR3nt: TGTGCCAGCAGTGACTCGAGGGAGGGGGACACCGGGGAGCTGTTTTTT
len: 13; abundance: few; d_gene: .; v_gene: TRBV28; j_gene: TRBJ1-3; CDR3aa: CASTGHLGNTIYF; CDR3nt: TGTGCCAGTACGGGACACCTAGGAAACACCATATATTTT
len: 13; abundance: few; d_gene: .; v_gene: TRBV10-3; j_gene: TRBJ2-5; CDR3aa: CAIMGGSQETQYF; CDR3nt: TGTGCCATCATGGGGGGCTCTCAAGAGACCCAGTACTTC
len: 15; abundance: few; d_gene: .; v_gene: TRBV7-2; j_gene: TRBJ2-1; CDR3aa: CASSSSWTGFNEQFF; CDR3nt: TGTGCCAGCAGCTCCTCATGGACTGGGTTCAATGAGCAGTTCTTC
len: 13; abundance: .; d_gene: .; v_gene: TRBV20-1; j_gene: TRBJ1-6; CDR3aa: CSARSPNNSPLHF; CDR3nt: TGCAGTGCTAGATCCCCGAATAATTCACCCCTCCACTTT
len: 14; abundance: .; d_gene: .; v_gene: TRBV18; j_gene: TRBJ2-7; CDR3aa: CASSSQEVSYEQYF; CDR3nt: TGTGCCAGCTCGTCGCAGGAGGTATCCTACGAGCAGTACTTC
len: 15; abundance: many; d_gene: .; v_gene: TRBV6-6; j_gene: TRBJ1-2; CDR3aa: CASSYSGGAAYGYTF; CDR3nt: TGTGCCAGCAGTTACTCGGGGGGGGCGGCCTATGGCTACACCTTC
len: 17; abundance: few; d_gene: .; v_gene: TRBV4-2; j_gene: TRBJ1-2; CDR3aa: CASSQDRGVVKIYGYTF; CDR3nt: TGTGCCAGCAGCCAAGATCGAGGGGTGGTAAAGATCTATGGCTACACCTTC
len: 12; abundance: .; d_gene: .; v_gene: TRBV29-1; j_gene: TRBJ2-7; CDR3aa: CSVDGIGDEQYF; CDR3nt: TGCAGCGTTGATGGAATTGGGGACGAGCAGTACTTC
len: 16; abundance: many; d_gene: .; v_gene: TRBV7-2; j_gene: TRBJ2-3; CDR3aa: CASSLAAPPLQDTQYF; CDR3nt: TGTGCCAGCAGCTTAGCGGCCCCTCCTCTTCAAGATACGCAGTATTTT
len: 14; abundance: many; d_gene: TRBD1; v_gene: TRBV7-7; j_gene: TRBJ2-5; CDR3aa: CASSPRTGKETQYF; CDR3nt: TGTGCTAGCAGCCCAAGGACAGGGAAAGAGACCCAGTACTTC
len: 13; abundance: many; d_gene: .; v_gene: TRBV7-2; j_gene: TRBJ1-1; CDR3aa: CASSFSGIPEAFF; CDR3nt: TGTGCCAGCAGCTTTTCAGGGATCCCTGAAGCTTTCTTT
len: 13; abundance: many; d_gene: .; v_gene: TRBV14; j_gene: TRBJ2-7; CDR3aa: CASSRVPFYEQYF; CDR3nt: TGTGCCAGCAGCCGGGTTCCTTTCTACGAGCAGTACTTC
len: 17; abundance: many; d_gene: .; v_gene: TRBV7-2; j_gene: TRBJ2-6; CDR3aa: CASSLDLDIGGANVLTF; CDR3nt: TGTGCCAGCAGCTTAGACTTAGACATCGGTGGGGCCAACGTCCTGACTTTC
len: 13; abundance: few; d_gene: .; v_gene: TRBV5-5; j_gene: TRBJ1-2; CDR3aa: CASSRAQGHGYTF; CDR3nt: TGTGCCAGCAGCCGGGCCCAGGGGCATGGCTACACCTTC
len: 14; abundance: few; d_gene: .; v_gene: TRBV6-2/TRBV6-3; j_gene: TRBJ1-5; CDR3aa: CASNFGNSNQPQHF; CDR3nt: TGTGCCAGCAACTTCGGTAATAGCAATCAGCCCCAGCATTTT
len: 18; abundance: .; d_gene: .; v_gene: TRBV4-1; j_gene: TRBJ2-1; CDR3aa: CASSPTLTGTPLGNEQFF; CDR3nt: TGCGCCAGCAGCCCAACTCTAACCGGGACGCCGCTCGGCAATGAGCAGTTCTTC
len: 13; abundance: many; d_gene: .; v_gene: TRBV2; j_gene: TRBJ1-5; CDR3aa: CASSPGTNQPQHF; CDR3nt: TGTGCCAGCAGTCCCGGGACCAATCAGCCCCAGCATTTT
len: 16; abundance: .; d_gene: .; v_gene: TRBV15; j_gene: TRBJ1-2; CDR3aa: CATSRVPKDPNYGYTF; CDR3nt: TGTGCCACCAGCAGAGTCCCCAAGGATCCTAACTATGGCTACACCTTC
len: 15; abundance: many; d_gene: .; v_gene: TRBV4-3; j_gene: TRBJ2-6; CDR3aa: CASSQDPSGANVLTF; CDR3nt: TGCGCCAGCAGCCAAGATCCCTCTGGGGCCAACGTCCTGACTTTC
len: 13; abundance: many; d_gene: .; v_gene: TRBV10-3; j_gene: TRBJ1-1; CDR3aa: CAISGSGGYEAFF; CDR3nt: TGTGCCATCAGTGGTTCTGGGGGTTATGAAGCTTTCTTT
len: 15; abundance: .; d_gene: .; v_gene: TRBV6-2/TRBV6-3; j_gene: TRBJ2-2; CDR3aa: CASSYWAGYAGELFF; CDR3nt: TGTGCCAGCAGTTATTGGGCGGGGTATGCCGGGGAGCTGTTTTTT
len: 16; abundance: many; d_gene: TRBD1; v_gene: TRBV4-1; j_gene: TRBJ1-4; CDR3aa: CASSHTDRATNEKLFF; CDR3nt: TGCGCCAGCAGCCATACCGACAGGGCAACTAATGAAAAACTGTTTTTT
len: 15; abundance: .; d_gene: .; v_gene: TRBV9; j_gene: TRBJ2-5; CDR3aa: CASSAGTAVQETQYF; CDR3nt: TGTGCCAGCAGCGCCGGGACCGCGGTCCAAGAGACCCAGTACTTC
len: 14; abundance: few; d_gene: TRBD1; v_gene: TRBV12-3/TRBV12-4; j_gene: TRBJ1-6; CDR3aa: CASSLTGKDSPLHF; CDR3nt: TGTGCCAGCAGTTTGACAGGGAAGGATTCACCCCTCCACTTT
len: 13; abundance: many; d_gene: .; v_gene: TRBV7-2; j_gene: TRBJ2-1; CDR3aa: CASSLVSIDEQFF; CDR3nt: TGTGCCAGCAGCTTAGTAAGCATCGATGAGCAGTTCTTC
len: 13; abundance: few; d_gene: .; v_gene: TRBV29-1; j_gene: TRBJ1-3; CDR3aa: CSGRDASGNTIYF; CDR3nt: TGCAGCGGACGCGATGCCTCTGGAAACACCATATATTTT
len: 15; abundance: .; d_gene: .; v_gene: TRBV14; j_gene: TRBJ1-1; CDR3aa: CASSQVGTALPEAFF; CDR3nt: TGTGCCAGCAGCCAAGTAGGGACGGCCTTACCTGAAGCTTTCTTT
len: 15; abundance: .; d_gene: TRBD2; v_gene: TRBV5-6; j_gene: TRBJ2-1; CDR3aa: CASSSRGGTYNEQFF; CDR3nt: TGTGCCAGCAGCTCCCGGGGGGGAACCTACAATGAGCAGTTCTTC
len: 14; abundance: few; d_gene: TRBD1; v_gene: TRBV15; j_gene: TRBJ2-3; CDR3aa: CATSRGQLTDTQYF; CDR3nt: TGTGCCACCAGCAGGGGACAGCTGACAGATACGCAGTATTTT
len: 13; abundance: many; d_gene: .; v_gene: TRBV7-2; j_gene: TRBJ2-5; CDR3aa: CASSRDIKETQYF; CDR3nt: TGTGCCAGCAGCCGGGACATAAAAGAGACCCAGTACTTC
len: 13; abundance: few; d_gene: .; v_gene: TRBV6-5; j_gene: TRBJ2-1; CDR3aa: CASSRSGNNEQFF; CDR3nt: TGTGCCAGCAGTCGCAGCGGAAACAATGAGCAGTTCTTC
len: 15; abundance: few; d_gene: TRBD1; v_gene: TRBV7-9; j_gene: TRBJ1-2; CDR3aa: CASSPTGQGRGGYTF; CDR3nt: TGTGCCAGCAGCCCCACTGGACAGGGCCGGGGTGGCTACACCTTC
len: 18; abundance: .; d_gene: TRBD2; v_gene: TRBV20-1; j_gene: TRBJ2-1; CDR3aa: CSATPGAGGHLSYNEQFF; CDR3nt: TGCAGTGCTACCCCTGGAGCGGGAGGCCACCTCTCCTACAATGAGCAGTTCTTC
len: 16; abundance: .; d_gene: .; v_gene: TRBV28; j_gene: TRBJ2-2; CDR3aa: CASSTTRRVITGELFF; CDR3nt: TGTGCCAGCAGCACGACGAGGAGGGTGATCACCGGGGAGCTGTTTTTT
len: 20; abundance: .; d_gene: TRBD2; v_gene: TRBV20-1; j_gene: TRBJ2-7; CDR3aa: CSARDHYSGRSQSSTYEQYF; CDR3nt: TGCAGTGCTAGAGACCATTATAGCGGGAGGTCCCAATCGTCTACGTACGAGCAGTACTTC
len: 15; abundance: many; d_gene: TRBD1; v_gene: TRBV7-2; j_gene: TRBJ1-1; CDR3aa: CASSLAPQGATEAFF; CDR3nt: TGTGCCAGCAGCTTAGCACCACAGGGGGCCACTGAAGCTTTCTTT
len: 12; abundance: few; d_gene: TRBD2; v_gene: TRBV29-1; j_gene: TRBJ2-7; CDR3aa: CSVIGLAHEQYF; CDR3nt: TGCAGCGTTATAGGACTAGCCCACGAGCAGTACTTC
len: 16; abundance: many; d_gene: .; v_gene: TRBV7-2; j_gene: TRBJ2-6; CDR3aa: CASSLARTSGANVLTF; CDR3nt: TGTGCCAGCAGCTTAGCACGAACCTCTGGGGCCAACGTCCTGACTTTC